This T cell receptor beta chain was observed in a study of T cell responses to AZD1222 COVID-19 vaccine. Study-level findings and limits: With two AZD1222 doses given, Spike-specific TCR breadth and depth both rose. Baseline seropositivity occurred in only six AZD1222 recipients. Reportedly, close to half of spike-specific TCRs are directed against unmutated variant regions. Clonal diversity may have been underestimated in mostly white British donors.

A note on this clone: Its antigen is not identified.

The V end lost 0 bases, the J end lost 4 bases, and 11 bases lay between the germline ends. Per the germline V gene, CDR1 is SGDLS and CDR2 is YYNGEE. The CDR3 runs to 15 residues. Sequenced by immunoSEQ multiplex PCR; TCRdb stores in-frame clones only, minus some. Among more than 95,000 clones listed, 82% were seen once. The sequence was obtained from an adult in good health. This sample comprised peripheral blood, obtained on day 0 of AZD1222 vaccination. The rearrangement links TRBV9 to TRBJ1-5; no clear D. This CDR3 is CASSVGTSGNQPQHF. The CDR3 nucleotides read TGTGCCAGCAGCGTAGGAACATCTGGGAATCAGCCCCAGCATTTT.